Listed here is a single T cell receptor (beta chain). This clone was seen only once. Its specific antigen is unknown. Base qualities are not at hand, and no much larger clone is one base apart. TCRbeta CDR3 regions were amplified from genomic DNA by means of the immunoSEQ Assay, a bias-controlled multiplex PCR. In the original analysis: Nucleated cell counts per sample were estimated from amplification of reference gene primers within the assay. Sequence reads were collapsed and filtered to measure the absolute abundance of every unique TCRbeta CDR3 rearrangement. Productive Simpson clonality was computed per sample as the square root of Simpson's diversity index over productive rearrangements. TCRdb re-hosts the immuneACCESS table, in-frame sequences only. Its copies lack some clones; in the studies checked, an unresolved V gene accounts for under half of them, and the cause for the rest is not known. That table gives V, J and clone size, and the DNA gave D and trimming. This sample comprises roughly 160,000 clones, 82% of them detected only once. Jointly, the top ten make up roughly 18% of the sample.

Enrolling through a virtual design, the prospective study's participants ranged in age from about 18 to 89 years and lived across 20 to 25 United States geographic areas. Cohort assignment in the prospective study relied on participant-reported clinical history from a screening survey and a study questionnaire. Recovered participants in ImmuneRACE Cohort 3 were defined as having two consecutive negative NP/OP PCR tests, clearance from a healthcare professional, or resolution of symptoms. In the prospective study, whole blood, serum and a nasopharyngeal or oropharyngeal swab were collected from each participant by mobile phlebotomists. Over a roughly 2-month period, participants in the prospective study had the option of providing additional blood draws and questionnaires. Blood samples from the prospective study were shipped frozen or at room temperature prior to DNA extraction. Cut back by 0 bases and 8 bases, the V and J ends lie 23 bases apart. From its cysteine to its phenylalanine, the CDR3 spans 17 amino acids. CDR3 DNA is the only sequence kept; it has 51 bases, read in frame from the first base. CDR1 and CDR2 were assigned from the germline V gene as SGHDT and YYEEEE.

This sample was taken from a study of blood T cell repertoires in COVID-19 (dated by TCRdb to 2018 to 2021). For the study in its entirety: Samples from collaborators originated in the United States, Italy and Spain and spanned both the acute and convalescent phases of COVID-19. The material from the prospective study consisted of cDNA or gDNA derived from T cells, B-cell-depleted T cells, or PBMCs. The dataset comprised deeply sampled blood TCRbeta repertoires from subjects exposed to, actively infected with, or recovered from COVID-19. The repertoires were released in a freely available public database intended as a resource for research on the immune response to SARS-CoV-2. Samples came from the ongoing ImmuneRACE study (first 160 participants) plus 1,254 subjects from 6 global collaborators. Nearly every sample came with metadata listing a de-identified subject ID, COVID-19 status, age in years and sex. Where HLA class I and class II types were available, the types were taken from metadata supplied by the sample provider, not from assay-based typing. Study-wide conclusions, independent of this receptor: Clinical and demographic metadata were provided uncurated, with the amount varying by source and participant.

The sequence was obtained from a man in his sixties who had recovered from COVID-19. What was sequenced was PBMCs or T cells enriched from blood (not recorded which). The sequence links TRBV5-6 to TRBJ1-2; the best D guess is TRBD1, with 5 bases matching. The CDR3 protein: CASSLVAGTQRRAGYTF. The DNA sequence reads TGTGCCAGCAGCTTGGTAGCCGGGACTCAAAGAAGGGCGGGCTACACCTTC.